This TCR beta chain stems from a study of blood T cell repertoires in COVID-19. Study background: Sources were T cells, B-cell-depleted T cells, or PBMCs; the material itself was cDNA or gDNA.

The repertoire was sequenced with immunoSEQ multiplex PCR; TCRdb's copy has only in-frame clones and lacks some. Of 160,000 or so clones listed, just under 90% were seen once; the top ten hold about 9.4%. J gave up 2 bases and V 6 bases, and 4 bases lay outside the gene matches. From germline, CDR1 is MNHEY and CDR2 SMNVEV (reference sequence). The CDR3 totals 15 residues. The receptor comes from a woman aged 65 to 85 with COVID-19, enrolled during active disease. The rearrangement uses TRBV27 and TRBJ2-2, with TRBD2 matching 9 bases. Sequenced material: peripheral blood. Written as DNA, the CDR3 is TGTGCCAGCAGCCCCGGGACTAGCAACACCGGGGAGCTGTTTTTT. It yields the protein CASSPGTSNTGELFF.